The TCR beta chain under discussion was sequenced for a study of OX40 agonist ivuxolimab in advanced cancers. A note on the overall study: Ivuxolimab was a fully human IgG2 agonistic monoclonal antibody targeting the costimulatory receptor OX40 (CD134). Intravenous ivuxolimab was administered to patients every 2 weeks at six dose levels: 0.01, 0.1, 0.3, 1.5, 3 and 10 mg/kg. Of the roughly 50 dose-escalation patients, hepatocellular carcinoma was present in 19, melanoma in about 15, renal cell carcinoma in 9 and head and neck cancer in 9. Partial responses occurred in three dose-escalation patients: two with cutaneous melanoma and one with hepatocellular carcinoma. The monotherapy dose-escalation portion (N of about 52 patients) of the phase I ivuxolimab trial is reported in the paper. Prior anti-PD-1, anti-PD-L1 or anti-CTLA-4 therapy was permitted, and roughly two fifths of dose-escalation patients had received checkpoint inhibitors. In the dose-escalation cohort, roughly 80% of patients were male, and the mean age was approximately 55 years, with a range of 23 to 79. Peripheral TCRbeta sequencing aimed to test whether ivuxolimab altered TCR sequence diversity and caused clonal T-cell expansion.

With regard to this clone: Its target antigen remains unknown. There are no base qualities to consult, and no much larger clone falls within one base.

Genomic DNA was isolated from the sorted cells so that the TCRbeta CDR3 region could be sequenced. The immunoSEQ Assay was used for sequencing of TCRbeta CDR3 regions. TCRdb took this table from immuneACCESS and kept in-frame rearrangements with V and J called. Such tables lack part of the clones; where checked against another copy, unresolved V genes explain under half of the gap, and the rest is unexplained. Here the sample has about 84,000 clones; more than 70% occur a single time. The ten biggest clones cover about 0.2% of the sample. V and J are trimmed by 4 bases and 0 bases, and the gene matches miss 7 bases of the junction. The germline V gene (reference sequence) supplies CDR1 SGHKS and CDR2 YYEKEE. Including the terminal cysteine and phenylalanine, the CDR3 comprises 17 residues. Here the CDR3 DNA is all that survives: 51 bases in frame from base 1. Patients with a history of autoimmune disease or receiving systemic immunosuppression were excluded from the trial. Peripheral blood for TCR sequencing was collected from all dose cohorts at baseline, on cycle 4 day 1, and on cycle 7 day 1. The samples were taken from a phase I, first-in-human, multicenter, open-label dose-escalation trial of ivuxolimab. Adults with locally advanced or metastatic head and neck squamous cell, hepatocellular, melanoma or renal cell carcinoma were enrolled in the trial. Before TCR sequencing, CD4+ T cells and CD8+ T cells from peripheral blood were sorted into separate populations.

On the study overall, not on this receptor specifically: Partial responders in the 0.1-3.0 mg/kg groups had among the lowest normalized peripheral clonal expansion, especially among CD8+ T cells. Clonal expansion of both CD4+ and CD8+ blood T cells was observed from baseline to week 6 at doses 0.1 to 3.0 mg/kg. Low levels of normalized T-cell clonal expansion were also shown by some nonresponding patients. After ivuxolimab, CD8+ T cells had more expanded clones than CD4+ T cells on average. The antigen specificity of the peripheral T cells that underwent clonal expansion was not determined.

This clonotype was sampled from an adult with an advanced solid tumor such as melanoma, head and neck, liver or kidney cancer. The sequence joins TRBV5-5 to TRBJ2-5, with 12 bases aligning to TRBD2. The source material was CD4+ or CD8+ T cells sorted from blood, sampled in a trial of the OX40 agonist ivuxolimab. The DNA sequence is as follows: TGTGCCAGCAGCGGTACTAGCGGGAGGACCTACCAAGAGACCCAGTACTTC. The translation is CASSGTSGRTYQETQYF.